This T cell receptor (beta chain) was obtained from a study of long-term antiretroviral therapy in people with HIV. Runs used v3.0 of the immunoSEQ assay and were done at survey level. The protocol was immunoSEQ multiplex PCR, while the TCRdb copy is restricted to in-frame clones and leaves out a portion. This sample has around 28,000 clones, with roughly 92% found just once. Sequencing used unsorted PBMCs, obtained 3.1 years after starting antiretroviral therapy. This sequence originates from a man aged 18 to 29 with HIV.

The CDR3 sequence is CASSFEVEDRDLLHGYTF. The CDR3 DNA reads TGTGCCAGCAGCTTTGAAGTTGAGGACAGGGATCTATTGCATGGCTACACCTTC. The chain employs TRBV7-8 and TRBJ1-2; 8 nucleotides line up with TRBD1. The V gene's germline CDR1 is SGHVS and CDR2 FQNEAQ. Trimming at V came to 3 bases and at J to 6 bases, leaving 18 bases not matched to a gene. This CDR3 has 18 residues.